The 17 T cell receptor beta chains given below trace back to one sample, sequenced in a study of blood T cell repertoires in COVID-19. The repertoire was sequenced with immunoSEQ multiplex PCR; TCRdb's copy has only in-frame clones and lacks some. This table has 300,000 to 400,000 clones, 87% appearing once. Sample: peripheral blood. These receptors were taken from a man aged 30 to 45 with COVID-19, enrolled during active disease.

This clone was detected a few times. CDR3 DNA sequence: TGTGCCAGTATTCGGACAGGATTCATGATGAACACTGAAGCTTTCTTT. Translated: CASIRTGFMMNTEAFF. V gene TRBV19 combines with J gene TRBJ1-1; 7 positions agree with TRBD1. The CDR3 has 16 residues. Germline assignment: CDR1 LNHDA and CDR2 SQIVND (reference sequence). Losses at the gene ends were 7 bases for V and 0 bases for J; bases not matched to a gene: 11.

The chain has TRBV5-6 and TRBJ1-1; unclear D gene. V gave up 1 base and J gave up 1 base, with 14 bases separating them. Germline-derived CDR1 and CDR2 are SGHDT and YYEEEE. CDR3 length: 16 amino acids. The CDR3 spells CASSLSQYRGNTEAFF. In DNA form, the CDR3 reads TGTGCCAGCAGCTTGTCCCAATACCGGGGGAACACTGAAGCTTTCTTT.

This chain joins TRBV9 and TRBJ2-1, with 8 bases aligning to TRBD1. Looked up from germline, CDR1 is SGDLS and CDR2 is YYNGEE. The CDR3 spans 16 residues. The J segment lost 6 bases and the V segment lost 4 bases, leaving 12 bases of the junction unmatched. The CDR3 DNA reads as TGTGCCAGCAGCATTAACCGGGACAGGCCGGGCAATGAGCAGTTCTTC. This translates into CASSINRDRPGNEQFF. The full variable domain, with the rest looked up from reference TRBV9 and TRBJ2-1, is DSGVTQTPKHLITATGQRVTLRCSPRSGDLSVYWYQQSLDQGLQFLIQYYNGEERAKGNILERFSAQQFPDLHSELNLSSLELGDSALYFCASSINRDRPGNEQFFGPGTRLTVL.

The rearrangement links TRBV21-1 to TRBJ2-7; the table assigns TRBD2, which was not confirmed against the DNA. TRBV21-1 is labeled a pseudogene. The CDR3 loop spans 16 amino acids. CDR3 nucleotides: TGTGCCAGCAGCAAACTATGGAGGGAGGAGAACTACGAGCAGTACTTC. Translated: CASSKLWREENYEQYF.

The V and J genes are TRBV5-1 and TRBJ1-5; TRBD1 might be the D (5 bases). The length of the CDR3 is 13 residues. CDR1 SGHRS and CDR2 YFSETQ come from the germline V gene. Trimming stripped 2 bases from V and 4 bases from J, with 7 bases between. CDR3 residues: CASSFDSNQPQHF. Written as DNA, the CDR3 is TGCGCCAGCAGCTTCGACAGTAATCAGCCCCAGCATTTT.

As DNA, the CDR3 is TGCGCCAGCAGCTTGTGGGGACAGGGAGGAGACATTCAGTACTTC. As protein: CASSLWGQGGDIQYF. The chain joins TRBV5-1 to TRBJ2-4, with 9 bases lining up with TRBD1. V dropped 1 base and J dropped 8; count of bases not matched to a gene: 7. Germline V CDR1 and CDR2: SGHRS, YFSETQ. CDR3 length: 15 residues. The whole variable domain, remainder taken from reference TRBV5-1 and TRBJ2-4, is KAGVTQTPRYLIKTRGQQVTLSCSPISGHRSVSWYQQTPGQGLQFLFEYFSETQRNKGNFPGRFSGRQFSNSRSEMNVSTLELGDSALYLCASSLWGQGGDIQYFGAGTRLSVL.

V usage is TRBV7-3 and J usage is TRBJ2-2; 9 bases match TRBD2. The V gene end was trimmed by 5 bases and the J gene end by 1 base; junction bases not matched to a gene: 14. CDR1 is SGHTA and CDR2 is FQGTGA in the germline V gene. This CDR3 region has 19 residues. The CDR3 protein is CASSKAPASGTQNTGELFF. In DNA, the CDR3 is TGTGCCAGCAGCAAGGCCCCCGCTAGCGGGACCCAGAACACCGGGGAGCTGTTTTTT.

The V and J genes are TRBV10-3 and TRBJ1-3; 10 positions agree with TRBD1. The CDR3 length is 17 residues. Germline lookup yields CDR1 ENHRY and CDR2 SYGVKD. Germline trimming cut 6 bases from V and 0 bases from J; bases unmatched to any gene: 8. CDR3 loop: CAIRGTGVFDSGNTIYF. CDR3 nucleotide sequence: TGTGCCATCAGGGGGACAGGGGTGTTCGACTCTGGAAACACCATATATTTT.

The table lists this clone with a count of one. The DNA of the CDR3 is TGTGCCACCAGCAGTGTAGCGGGATTAATAAATGAGCAGTTCTTC. Its translation is CATSSVAGLINEQFF. V and J are TRBV15 and TRBJ2-1, with 8 bases identical to TRBD2. The CDR3 spans 15 residues. Germline V lookup: CDR1 LNHNV, CDR2 YYDKDF (reference sequence). After removal of 3 bases from V and 7 bases from J, the junction contained 8 bases not matched to a gene.

This clone was picked up a small number of times. The chain joins TRBV10-1 to TRBJ1-5, with TRBD1 identical over 9 bases. The CDR3 contains 14 residues. Germline V gene data show CDR1 as WNHNN and CDR2 as SYGVQD (reference sequence). The junction had 3 bases not matched to a gene; V was cut back by 6 bases and J by 3 bases. CDR3 in DNA: TGCGCCAGCAGGGACAGGGGATTCAATCAGCCCCAGCATTTT. This translates into CASRDRGFNQPQHF.

This clone has a handful of counts. The J gene is TRBJ2-1, the V gene TRBV7-2; 14 bases fit TRBD2. This CDR3 comprises 18 residues. The ends lost 1 base at V and 6 bases at J; junction bases unmatched: 8. The V gene's germline CDR1 is SGHTA and CDR2 FQGNSA. The CDR3 DNA is TGTGCCAGCAGCTTAGGACCCGCCGGGACTAGCGGGAGCAATGAGCAGTTCTTC. Protein sequence: CASSLGPAGTSGSNEQFF.

The table lists this clone with many counts. The chain uses TRBV4-2 and TRBJ2-1; 7 bases are a match to TRBD2. Unmatched junction bases numbered 2, after V lost 4 bases and J lost 5 bases. Germline values: CDR1 LGHNA, CDR2 YNFKEQ. This CDR3 region has 13 residues. The CDR3 nucleotides read TGTGCCAGCAGCCTGGGACTAAACAATGAGCAGTTCTTC. As protein: CASSLGLNNEQFF.

This chain uses TRBV7-2 with TRBJ2-7; 7 positions agree with TRBD2. With 1 base clipped from V and 0 bases from J, the junction kept 12 bases outside the gene matches. The CDR3 runs to 18 residues. Germline CDR1 is SGHTA and CDR2 is FQGNSA. The CDR3 region is CASSLVVGGRTLSYEQYF. DNA of the CDR3: TGTGCCAGCAGCTTAGTCGTGGGGGGGAGGACTCTCTCCTACGAGCAGTACTTC.

This chain links TRBV28 with TRBJ1-1; D gene ambiguous. Germline V CDR1 and CDR2: MDHEN, SYDVKM. V lost 7 bases and J lost 3, with 21 bases in between. The length of the CDR3 is 16 residues. The CDR3 region is CASTNYRAGLDTEAFF. CDR3 nucleotides: TGTGCCAGCACTAACTACCGGGCGGGGTTGGACACTGAAGCTTTCTTT.

The V gene is TRBV7-2, the J gene TRBJ2-7; 7 bases fit TRBD2. After removal of 0 bases from V and 7 bases from J, the junction contained 9 bases not matched to a gene. Per the germline V gene, CDR1 is SGHTA and CDR2 is FQGNSA. CDR3 length equals 15 residues. Here the CDR3 reads CASSLAPAQAGEQYF. DNA of the CDR3: TGTGCCAGCAGCTTAGCCCCGGCCCAAGCGGGGGAGCAGTACTTC.

This clone occurred once. DNA for the CDR3: TGTGCCAGCAGTTTTACCGGGGACAATGAGCAGTTCTTC. Translated: CASSFTGDNEQFF. The V and J genes are TRBV12-3 or TRBV12-4 and TRBJ2-1; possibly TRBD2 for D (5 bases). The CDR3 covers 13 residues. V dropped 3 bases and J dropped 5 bases, with 8 bases sitting between them.

In DNA form, the CDR3 reads TGTGCCAGCAGTTCCGGACAGACTCGCTCCTACGAGCAGTACTTC. This sequence encodes CASSSGQTRSYEQYF. The chain links TRBV6-5 to TRBJ2-7; a possible D gene is TRBD1 (6 bases). Trimming cost V 4 bases and J 0 bases, with 13 bases left between them. CDR1 and CDR2 from the germline V gene are MNHEY and SVGAGI. This CDR3 is 15 amino acids long.